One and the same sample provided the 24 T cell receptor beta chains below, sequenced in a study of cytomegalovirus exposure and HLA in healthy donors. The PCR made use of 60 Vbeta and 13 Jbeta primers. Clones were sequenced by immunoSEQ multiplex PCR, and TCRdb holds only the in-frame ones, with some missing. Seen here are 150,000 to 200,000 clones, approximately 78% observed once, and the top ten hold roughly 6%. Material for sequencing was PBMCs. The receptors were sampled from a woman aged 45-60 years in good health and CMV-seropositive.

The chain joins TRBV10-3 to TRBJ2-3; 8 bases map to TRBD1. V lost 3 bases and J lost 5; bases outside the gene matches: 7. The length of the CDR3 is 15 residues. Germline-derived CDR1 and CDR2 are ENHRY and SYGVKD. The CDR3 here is CAISEGQGAGDTQYF. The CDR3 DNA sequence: TGTGCCATCAGTGAAGGGCAGGGGGCCGGAGATACGCAGTATTTT.

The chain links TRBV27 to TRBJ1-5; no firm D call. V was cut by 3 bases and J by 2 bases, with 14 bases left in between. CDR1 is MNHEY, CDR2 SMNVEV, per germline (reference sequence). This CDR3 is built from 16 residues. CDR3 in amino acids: CASSLVTNYRNQPQHF. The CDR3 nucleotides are TGTGCCAGCAGTTTGGTCACAAACTACCGCAATCAGCCCCAGCATTTT.

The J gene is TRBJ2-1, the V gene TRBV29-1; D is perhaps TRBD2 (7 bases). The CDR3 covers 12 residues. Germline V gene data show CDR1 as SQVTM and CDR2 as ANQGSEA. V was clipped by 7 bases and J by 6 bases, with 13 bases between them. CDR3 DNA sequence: TGCAGCGGTAGAGGGGGGGCCAATGAGCAGTTCTTC. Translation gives CSGRGGANEQFF.

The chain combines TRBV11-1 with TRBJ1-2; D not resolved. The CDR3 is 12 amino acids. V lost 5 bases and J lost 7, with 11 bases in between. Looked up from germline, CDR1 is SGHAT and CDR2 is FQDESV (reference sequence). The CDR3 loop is CASSPPRGGYTF. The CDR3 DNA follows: TGTGCCAGCAGCCCACCCAGAGGTGGCTACACCTTC.

As DNA, the CDR3 is TGCGCCAGCAGCCAACCCGGACTAGCTAGCACAGATACGCAGTATTTT. This sequence encodes CASSQPGLASTDTQYF. This rearrangement joins TRBV4-1 to TRBJ2-3; 8 bases line up with TRBD2. The CDR3 runs to 16 residues. From germline, CDR1 is MGHRA and CDR2 YSYEKL. With V trimmed by 2 bases and J by 0 bases, 4 bases remained unmatched.

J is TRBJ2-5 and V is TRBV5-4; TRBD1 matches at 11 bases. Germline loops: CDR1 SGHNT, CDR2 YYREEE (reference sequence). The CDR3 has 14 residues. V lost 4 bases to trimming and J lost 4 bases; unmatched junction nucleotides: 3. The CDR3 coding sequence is TGTGCCAGCAGCCGGACAGGGGGCGGAGAGACCCAGTACTTC. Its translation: CASSRTGGGETQYF.

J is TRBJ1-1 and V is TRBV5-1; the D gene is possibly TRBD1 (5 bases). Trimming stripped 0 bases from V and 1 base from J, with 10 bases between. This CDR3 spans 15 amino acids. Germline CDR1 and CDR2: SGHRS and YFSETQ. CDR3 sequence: CASSLDGARNTEAFF. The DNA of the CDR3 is TGCGCCAGCAGCTTGGATGGGGCGAGGAACACTGAAGCTTTCTTT.

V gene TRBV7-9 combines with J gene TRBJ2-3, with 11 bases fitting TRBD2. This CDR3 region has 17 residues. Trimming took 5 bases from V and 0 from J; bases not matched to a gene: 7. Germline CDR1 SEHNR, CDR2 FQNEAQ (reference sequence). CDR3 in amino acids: CASSPGLAELSTDTQYF. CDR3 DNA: TGTGCCAGCAGCCCGGGACTAGCGGAACTTAGCACAGATACGCAGTATTTT.

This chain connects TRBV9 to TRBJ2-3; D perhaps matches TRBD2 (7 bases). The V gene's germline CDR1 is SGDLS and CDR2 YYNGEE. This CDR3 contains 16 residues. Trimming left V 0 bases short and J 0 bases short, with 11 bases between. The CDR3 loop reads CASSVGGGLSTDTQYF. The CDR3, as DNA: TGTGCCAGCAGCGTAGGGGGGGGGCTGAGCACAGATACGCAGTATTTT. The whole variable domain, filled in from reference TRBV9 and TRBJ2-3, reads DSGVTQTPKHLITATGQRVTLRCSPRSGDLSVYWYQQSLDQGLQFLIQYYNGEERAKGNILERFSAQQFPDLHSELNLSSLELGDSALYFCASSVGGGLSTDTQYFGPGTRLTVL.

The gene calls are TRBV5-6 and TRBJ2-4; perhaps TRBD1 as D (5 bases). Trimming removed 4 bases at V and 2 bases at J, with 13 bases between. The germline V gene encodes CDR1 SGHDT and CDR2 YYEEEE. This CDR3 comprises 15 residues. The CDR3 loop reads CASSERQTSKNIQYF. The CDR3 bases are TGTGCCAGCAGCGAGCGACAGACCTCCAAAAACATTCAGTACTTC.

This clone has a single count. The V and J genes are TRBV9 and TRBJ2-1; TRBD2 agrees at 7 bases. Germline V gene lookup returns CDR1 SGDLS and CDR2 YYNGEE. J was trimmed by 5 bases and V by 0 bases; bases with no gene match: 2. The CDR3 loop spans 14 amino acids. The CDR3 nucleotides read TGTGCCAGCAGCGTAGCTAGCGGACACAATGAGCAGTTCTTC. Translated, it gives CASSVASGHNEQFF.

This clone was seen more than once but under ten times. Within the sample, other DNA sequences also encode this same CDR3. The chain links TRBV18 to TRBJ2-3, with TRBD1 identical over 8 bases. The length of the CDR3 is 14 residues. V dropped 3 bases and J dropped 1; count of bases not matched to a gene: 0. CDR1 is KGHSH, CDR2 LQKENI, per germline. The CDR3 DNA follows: TGTGCCAGCTCACCGGGACAGGGCACAGATACGCAGTATTTT. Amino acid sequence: CASSPGQGTDTQYF.

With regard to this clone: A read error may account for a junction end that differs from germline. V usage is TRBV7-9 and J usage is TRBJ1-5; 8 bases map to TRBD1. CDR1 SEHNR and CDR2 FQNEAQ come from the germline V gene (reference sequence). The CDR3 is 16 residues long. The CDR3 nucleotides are TGTTCCAGCAGCTTATCCTTCGGACAGGGTGATCAGCCCCAGCATTTT. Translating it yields CSSSLSFGQGDQPQHF.

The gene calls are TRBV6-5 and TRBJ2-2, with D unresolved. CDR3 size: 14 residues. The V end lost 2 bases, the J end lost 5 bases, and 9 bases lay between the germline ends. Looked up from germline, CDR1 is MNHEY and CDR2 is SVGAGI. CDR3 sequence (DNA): TGTGCCAGCAGTTACCGTCAGGAAACCGGGGAGCTGTTTTTT. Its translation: CASSYRQETGELFF.

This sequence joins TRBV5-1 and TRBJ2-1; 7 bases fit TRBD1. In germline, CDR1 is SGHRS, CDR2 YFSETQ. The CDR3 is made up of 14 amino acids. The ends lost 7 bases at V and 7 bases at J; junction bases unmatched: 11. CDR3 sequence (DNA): TGCGCCAGCTCCCTAGGGGGCGTTTCGAATGAGCAGTTCTTC. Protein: CASSLGGVSNEQFF.

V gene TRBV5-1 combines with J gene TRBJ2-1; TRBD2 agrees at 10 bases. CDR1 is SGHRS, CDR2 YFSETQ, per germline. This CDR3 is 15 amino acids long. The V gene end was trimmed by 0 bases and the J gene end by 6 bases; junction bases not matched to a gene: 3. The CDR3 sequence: CASSLVASGGNEQFF. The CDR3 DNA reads TGCGCCAGCAGCTTGGTGGCTAGCGGGGGCAATGAGCAGTTCTTC.

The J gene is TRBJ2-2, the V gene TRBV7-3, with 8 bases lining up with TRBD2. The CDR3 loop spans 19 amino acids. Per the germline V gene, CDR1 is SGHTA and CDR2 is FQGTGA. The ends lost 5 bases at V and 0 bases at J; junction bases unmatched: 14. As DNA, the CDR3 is TGTGCCAGCAGCCACCGGGAGGGGGGGTGGGGAACGAACACCGGGGAGCTGTTTTTT. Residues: CASSHREGGWGTNTGELFF.

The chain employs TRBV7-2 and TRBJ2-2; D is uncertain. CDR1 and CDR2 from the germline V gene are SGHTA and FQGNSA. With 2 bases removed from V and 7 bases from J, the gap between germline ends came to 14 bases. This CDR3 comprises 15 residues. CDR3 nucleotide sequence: TGTGCCAGCAGCTTAAGTACTCTTTCCGTCGGGGAGCTGTTTTTT. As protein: CASSLSTLSVGELFF.

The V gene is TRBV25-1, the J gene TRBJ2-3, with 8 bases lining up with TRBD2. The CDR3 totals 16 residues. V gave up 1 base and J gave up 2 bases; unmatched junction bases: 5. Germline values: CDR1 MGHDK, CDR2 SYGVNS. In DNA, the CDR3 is TGTGCCAGCAGTGAATCGGGAGGGGCCAACACAGATACGCAGTATTTT. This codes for CASSESGGANTDTQYF.

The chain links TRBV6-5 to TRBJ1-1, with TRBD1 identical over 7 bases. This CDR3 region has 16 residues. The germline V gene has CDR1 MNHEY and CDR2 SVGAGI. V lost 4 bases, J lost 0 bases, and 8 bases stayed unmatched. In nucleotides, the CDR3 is TGTGCCAGCAGTTTGTCGCCAGACAGGGTGAACACTGAAGCTTTCTTT. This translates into CASSLSPDRVNTEAFF.

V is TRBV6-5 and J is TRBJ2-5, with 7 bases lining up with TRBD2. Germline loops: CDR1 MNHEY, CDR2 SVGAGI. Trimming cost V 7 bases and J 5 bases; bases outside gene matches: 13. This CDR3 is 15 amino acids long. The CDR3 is CASTPRVGGRETQYF. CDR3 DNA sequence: TGTGCCAGCACCCCCCGGGTGGGGGGGAGGGAGACCCAGTACTTC.

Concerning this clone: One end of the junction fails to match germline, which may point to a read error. The CDR3 nucleotides are TGTGCCAGCTCACCGCTTAGTAGCGGATTAGCCAAAAACAGTCAGTACTTC. It is translated as CASSPLSSGLAKNSQYF. V usage is TRBV18 and J usage is TRBJ2-4, with a possible D match to TRBD2 (6 bases). The CDR3 runs 17 residues. In germline, CDR1 is KGHSH, CDR2 LQKENI.

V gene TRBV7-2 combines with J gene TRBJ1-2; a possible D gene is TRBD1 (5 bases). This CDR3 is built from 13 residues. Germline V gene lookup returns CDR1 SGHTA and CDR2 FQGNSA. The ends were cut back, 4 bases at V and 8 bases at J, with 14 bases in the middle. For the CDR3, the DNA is TGTGCCAGCAGCTATAGCGGGACGATCGGCTACACCTTC. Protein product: CASSYSGTIGYTF.

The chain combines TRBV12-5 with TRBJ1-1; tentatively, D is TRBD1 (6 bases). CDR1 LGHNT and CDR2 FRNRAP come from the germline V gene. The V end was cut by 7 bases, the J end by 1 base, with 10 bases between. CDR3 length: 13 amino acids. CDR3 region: CASAPGENTEAFF. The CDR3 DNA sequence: TGTGCTAGTGCTCCAGGGGAGAACACTGAAGCTTTCTTT.